The 20 T cell receptor beta chains in this list originate from one sample, sequenced in a study of T cells in Graves' hyperthyroidism and ophthalmopathy. Regions amplified from RNA transcripts were the TCR beta CDR3 regions. First-round RT-PCR targeting the TCR CDR3 was performed with the HTBI primer set. In TCRdb, the multiplex PCR reads were re-called with MiXCR into one record per CDR3 protein. Of around 300,000 distinct CDR3 sequences in the sample, roughly 15% were seen once. The sequencing sample was made of blood. These receptors were collected from a woman between 40 and 50 years old with Graves' ophthalmopathy.

This clonotype was detected only a few times. This chain joins TRBV3-1 and TRBJ1-6; 8 positions agree with TRBD1. Germline V gives CDR1 LGHDT, CDR2 YNNKEL (reference sequence). This CDR3 is 14 amino acids long. V gave up 5 bases and J gave up 8 bases; unmatched junction bases: 5. CDR3 DNA: TGTGCCAGCAGCTACAGGGGGAAGCATTCACCCCTCCACTTT. Translated, it gives CASSYRGKHSPLHF.

This clonotype was observed a few times. The rearrangement joins TRBV5-1 to TRBJ1-1, with 7 bases fitting TRBD1. With 7 bases clipped from V and 7 bases from J, the junction kept 13 bases outside the gene matches. The CDR3 has 14 residues. CDR1 and CDR2 (germline): SGHRS, YFSETQ. The DNA of the CDR3 is TGCGCCAGCGCCCTAGGTAGGGGGCTGGGTGAAGCTTTCTTT. This sequence encodes CASALGRGLGEAFF.

The chain employs TRBV6-1 and TRBJ1-6, with a weak D call TRBD1 (5 bases). V gave up 7 bases and J gave up 7 bases, with 11 bases separating them. The CDR3 is made up of 13 amino acids. In germline, CDR1 is MNHNS, CDR2 SASEGT. The DNA for the CDR3 is TGTGCCAGCACCAGGGTATGGAATTCACCCCTCCACTTT. Amino acids: CASTRVWNSPLHF.

The V gene is TRBV10-3, the J gene TRBJ1-5; 9 nucleotides align to TRBD1. J was trimmed by 6 bases and V by 5 bases; bases with no gene match: 8. CDR1 is ENHRY, CDR2 SYGVKD, per germline. CDR3 length equals 15 residues. The CDR3 coding sequence is TGTGCCATCAGTTCAGGGACAGGGAGATTTCAGCCCCAGCATTTT. The encoded protein is CAISSGTGRFQPQHF.

This clonotype was seen more than once but under ten times. This chain's CDR3 is CASSLYPGQGSSGANVLTF. CDR3 in DNA: TGTGCCAGCAGCTTATATCCCGGACAGGGAAGCTCTGGGGCCAACGTCCTGACTTTC. The chain has TRBV11-2 and TRBJ2-6; 8 bases match TRBD1. V shed 2 bases and J 0 bases; nucleotides not matched to a gene: 9. There are 19 residues in the CDR3. Germline CDR1 SGHAT, CDR2 FQNNGV.

The chain has TRBV6-5 and TRBJ2-7, with D possibly TRBD2 on 7 matching bases. Trimming pared 0 bases from V and 6 bases from J, leaving 21 bases between. The CDR3 sequence is 17 residues long. The germline V gene encodes CDR1 MNHEY and CDR2 SVGAGI. The CDR3 loop is CASSYSRGGGGGGEQYF. The CDR3 DNA follows: TGTGCCAGCAGTTACTCGAGGGGGGGGGGGGGGGGGGGCGAGCAGTACTTC.

This clonotype was seen repeatedly, ten times or more. This sequence joins TRBV6-1 and TRBJ2-3, with D possibly TRBD2 on 6 matching bases. Trimming took 8 bases from V and 0 from J, leaving 18 bases between them. Germline V gene data show CDR1 as MNHNS and CDR2 as SASEGT. The CDR3 runs 16 residues. The CDR3 coding sequence is TGTGCCAGCGCCCAGGGCGGGACTCTTAGCACAGATACGCAGTATTTT. Its translation: CASAQGGTLSTDTQYF.

This clonotype was seen repeatedly, ten times or more. The V and J genes are TRBV10-3 and TRBJ1-1; 7 positions match TRBD1. CDR3 length: 14 residues. The V segment lost 6 bases and the J segment 3 bases; nucleotides outside the gene matches: 7. The germline gives CDR1 ENHRY, CDR2 SYGVKD. CDR3 amino acids: CAIRPGQLYTEAFF. CDR3 DNA: TGTGCCATCAGGCCGGGACAGTTGTACACTGAAGCTTTCTTT.

This clonotype was picked up many times. V is TRBV2 and J is TRBJ2-2; a possible D gene is TRBD2 (6 bases). The CDR3 has 15 residues. CDR1 is SNHLY and CDR2 is FYNNEI in the germline V gene. Trimming took off 7 bases at V and 3 bases at J, with 15 bases between the two ends. The CDR3 sequence is CASTQEGRDTGELFF. The CDR3 DNA reads as TGTGCCAGCACGCAGGAGGGGCGGGACACCGGGGAGCTGTTTTTT. Full variable domain (outside the CDR3, taken from reference TRBV2 and TRBJ2-2): EPEVTQTPSHQVTQMGQEVILRCVPISNHLYFYWYRQILGQKVEFLVSFYNNEISEKSEIFDDQFSVERPDGSNFTLKIRSTKLEDSAMYFCASTQEGRDTGELFFGEGSRLTVL.

Many counts were recorded for this clonotype. The chain recombines TRBV10-3 with TRBJ2-5; 7 bases are shared with TRBD2. The CDR3 is 16 residues long. Unmatched junction bases numbered 14, after V lost 6 bases and J lost 4 bases. Germline assignment: CDR1 ENHRY and CDR2 SYGVKD. CDR3 region: CAISLGDLGLGETQYF. The DNA of the CDR3 is TGTGCCATCAGCCTCGGGGACCTAGGACTAGGAGAGACCCAGTACTTC.

V is TRBV4-1 and J is TRBJ2-1, with D uncertain. V gave up 0 bases and J gave up 4 bases, with 13 bases separating them. Germline values: CDR1 MGHRA, CDR2 YSYEKL. The CDR3 runs 16 residues. The CDR3 nucleotides are TGCGCCAGCAGCCAAGAGGGCCGAGATCCTTACAATGAGCAGTTCTTC. This encodes CASSQEGRDPYNEQFF.

This clonotype was seen more than once but under ten times. This rearrangement joins TRBV7-9 to TRBJ1-6, with a possible D match to TRBD1 (6 bases). CDR3 length: 13 residues. The V and J ends lost 5 bases and 6 bases respectively, with 8 bases between them. Per germline, CDR1 SEHNR and CDR2 FQNEAQ (reference sequence). CDR3 region: CASSAGANSPLHF. DNA for the CDR3: TGTGCCAGCAGCGCAGGGGCTAATTCACCCCTCCACTTT. Drawing the rest from reference TRBV7-9 and TRBJ1-6, the complete variable domain is DTGVSQNPRHKITKRGQNVTFRCDPISEHNRLYWYRQTLGQGPEFLTYFQNEAQLEKSRLLSDRFSAERPKGSFSTLEIQRTEQGDSAMYLCASSAGANSPLHFGNGTRLTVT.

This clonotype has at least ten counts. The CDR3 DNA is TGTGCCGGGGGAGAATCGAACACCGGGGAGCTGTTTTTT. Its protein product is CAGGESNTGELFF. J is TRBJ2-2 and V is TRBV28; the D call may be TRBD1 or TRBD2 (5 bases each). The CDR3 length is 13 residues. Germline lookup yields CDR1 MDHEN and CDR2 SYDVKM. The V end lost 11 bases, the J end lost 0 bases, and 10 bases lay between the germline ends.

This clonotype occurred a few times. A much bigger clone sits one base away, suggesting this may be a read error. The chain has TRBV27 and TRBJ1-5; D is unresolved. CDR3 length: 13 amino acids. V was pared by 3 bases and J by 5 bases, with 8 bases between. In germline, CDR1 is MNHEY, CDR2 SMNVEV (reference sequence). CDR3 loop: CASSFGVDQPQHF. The DNA for the CDR3 is TGTGCCAGCAGTTTTGGGGTAGATCAGCCCCAGCATTTT.

This clonotype turned up a few times. V gene TRBV6-1 combines with J gene TRBJ1-2, with 9 bases that match TRBD1. Germline loops: CDR1 MNHNS, CDR2 SASEGT. This CDR3 comprises 14 residues. V trimming: 7 bases; J trimming: 3 bases; junction bases outside the gene matches: 6. CDR3 sequence reads: CASKGTGWYYGYTF. The CDR3 bases are TGTGCCAGCAAAGGGACAGGGTGGTACTATGGCTACACCTTC.

As concerns this clonotype: A much bigger clone sits one base away, suggesting this may be a read error. As DNA, the CDR3 is TGTGCCAGCAGCCGATCGTATTCACCCCTCCACTTT. Residues: CASSRSYSPLHF. The J gene is TRBJ1-6, the V gene TRBV7-2; D gene uncertain. Germline V gene lookup returns CDR1 SGHTA and CDR2 FQGNSA. Trimming stripped 5 bases from V and 8 bases from J, with 7 bases between. The CDR3 length is 12 residues.

The chain joins TRBV6-2 or TRBV6-3 to TRBJ2-1; 15 bases align to TRBD2. After removal of 6 bases from V and 10 bases from J, the junction contained 10 bases not matched to a gene. The CDR3 consists of 16 residues. Germline CDR1 and CDR2: MNHEY and SVGEGT. CDR3 in DNA: TGTGCCAGCAGGGCAGGACTAGCGGGAGGGCCTGGGGAGCAGTTCTTC. Protein sequence: CASRAGLAGGPGEQFF.

The chain links TRBV19 to TRBJ2-7; 7 bases are a match to TRBD1. The trim removed 4 bases at V and 8 bases at J, leaving 17 bases unmatched. Germline values: CDR1 LNHDA, CDR2 SQIVND (reference sequence). This CDR3 spans 16 amino acids. DNA for the CDR3: TGTGCCAGTAGTACGCACCTTCGGACAGGCAGCGGTAAGCAGTACTTC. Translated: CASSTHLRTGSGKQYF.

This clonotype showed up many times. This chain uses TRBV19 with TRBJ2-3; weak D call: TRBD2 (5 bases). The V gene lost 3 bases and the J gene lost 2 bases, with 9 bases spanning the gap. This CDR3 spans 14 amino acids. Germline V gives CDR1 LNHDA, CDR2 SQIVND (reference sequence). The CDR3 nucleotides are TGTGCCAGTAGTATGAGGGAAACCACAGATACGCAGTATTTT. Amino acids: CASSMRETTDTQYF.

In this sample, this clonotype turned up many times. The chain has TRBV6-1 and TRBJ2-7; TRBD2 might be the D (6 bases). The germline V gene encodes CDR1 MNHNS and CDR2 SASEGT. Trimming stripped 4 bases from V and 0 bases from J, with 13 bases between. This CDR3 spans 15 amino acids. The CDR3 reads CASSVGDWSSYEQYF. The CDR3 DNA reads TGTGCCAGCAGTGTAGGGGACTGGAGCTCCTACGAGCAGTACTTC.